These 15 T cell receptor beta chains came from one sample sequenced in a study of blood T cell repertoires in COVID-19. Only in-frame clones appear in the TCRdb table, and some are missing; sequencing was by immunoSEQ multiplex PCR. Of 83,000 or so clones listed, approximately 77% are singletons. The sample comprised peripheral blood. All receptors come from a woman aged 80 or over with acute or convalescent COVID-19.

The chain couples TRBV5-5 to TRBJ2-1, with 12 bases that match TRBD2. The CDR3 contains 15 residues. Germline trimming cut 4 bases from V and 8 bases from J; bases unmatched to any gene: 7. The germline V gene encodes CDR1 SGHKS and CDR2 YYEKEE (reference sequence). CDR3 bases: TGTGCCAGCAGCCTACTAGCGGGAGGCTGGGATGAGCAGTTCTTC. Its protein product is CASSLLAGGWDEQFF.

For the CDR3, the DNA is TGTGCCAGCAGTCCCTACCGGACTAGCGGGAGCACAGATACGCAGTATTTT. It specifies CASSPYRTSGSTDTQYF. This chain uses TRBV6-2 or TRBV6-3 with TRBJ2-3, with 11 nucleotides matching TRBD2. From germline, CDR1 is MNHEY and CDR2 SVGEGT. V gave up 5 bases and J gave up 0 bases; unmatched junction bases: 7. CDR3 size: 17 residues.

V is TRBV10-3 and J is TRBJ2-2; D is ambiguous. Germline V gene data show CDR1 as ENHRY and CDR2 as SYGVKD. This CDR3 has 12 residues. Trimming took off 6 bases at V and 1 base at J, with 3 bases between the two ends. The CDR3 DNA reads as TGTGCCATCAGCATGAACACCGGGGAGCTGTTTTTT. This sequence encodes CAISMNTGELFF.

The chain couples TRBV19 to TRBJ1-1; D is unclear. Trimming shortened V by 7 bases and J by 7 bases, and 16 bases separated the two germline ends. CDR3 size: 13 residues. CDR1 is LNHDA, CDR2 SQIVND, per germline (reference sequence). In nucleotides, the CDR3 is TGTGCCAGTACCGAGATCCAACGGGGTGAAGCTTTCTTT. As protein: CASTEIQRGEAFF.

This chain joins TRBV5-6 and TRBJ2-1; D is uncertain. Trimming removed 2 bases at V and 12 bases at J, with 15 bases between. The CDR3 spans 13 residues. CDR1 and CDR2 (germline): SGHDT, YYEEEE. The CDR3 DNA sequence: TGTGCCAGCAGCTTTGAAAGCGTGGGTTGGCAGTTCTTC. Translated, it gives CASSFESVGWQFF.

The rearrangement uses TRBV10-2 and TRBJ1-6; D is possibly TRBD1 (6 bases). This CDR3 is 13 amino acids long. The V and J ends lost 5 bases and 8 bases respectively, with 10 bases between them. Germline V gives CDR1 WSHSY, CDR2 SAAADI. The CDR3 sequence is CASSPNRDSPLHF. The CDR3, as DNA: TGCGCCAGCAGTCCGAACAGGGATTCACCCCTCCACTTT.

This clone was detected a few times. V usage is TRBV20-1 and J usage is TRBJ2-7, with 7 bases that match TRBD2. The CDR3 totals 11 residues. The germline gives CDR1 DFQATT, CDR2 SNEGSKA (reference sequence). The ends lost 5 bases at V and 4 bases at J; junction bases unmatched: 2. CDR3 bases: TGCAGTGCTGGGGAGGGGTACGAGCAGTACTTC. It encodes CSAGEGYEQYF.

This clone was observed at least ten times. The chain uses TRBV18 and TRBJ2-1, with 7 bases lining up with TRBD1. Germline V gives CDR1 KGHSH, CDR2 LQKENI. J lost 1 base, V lost 6 bases, and 6 bases had no gene match. The CDR3 length is 15 residues. In nucleotides, the CDR3 is TGTGCCAGCTCGAACAGGGGCAATTCCTACAATGAGCAGTTCTTC. Its translation is CASSNRGNSYNEQFF.

The chain links TRBV19 to TRBJ2-2; TRBD2 aligns across 11 bases. With 6 bases clipped from V and 5 bases from J, the junction kept 5 bases outside the gene matches. The germline CDR1 and CDR2 sequences are LNHDA and SQIVND (reference sequence). The length of the CDR3 is 15 residues. The CDR3, as DNA: TGTGCCAGTAGAAGATTAGCGGGGGGGACCGGGGAGCTGTTTTTT. It yields the protein CASRRLAGGTGELFF.

The chain carries TRBV18 and TRBJ1-1; 10 bases are shared with TRBD1. This CDR3 region has 14 residues. The germline CDR1 and CDR2 sequences are KGHSH and LQKENI. V was pared by 3 bases and J by 4 bases, with 2 bases of the junction left unmatched. CDR3: CASSPRTGGTEAFF. The CDR3, as DNA: TGTGCCAGCTCACCCCGGACAGGGGGCACTGAAGCTTTCTTT.

The J gene is TRBJ1-3, the V gene TRBV29-1, with no clear D. Germline lookup yields CDR1 SQVTM and CDR2 ANQGSEA. The CDR3 loop spans 17 amino acids. V gave up 2 bases and J gave up 4 bases, with 21 bases separating them. The CDR3 nucleotides are TGCAGCGTTGAATTTCTCGAGAGGCGGGGAAGCGGAAACACCATATATTTT. Residues: CSVEFLERRGSGNTIYF.

V usage is TRBV14 and J usage is TRBJ2-7, with 9 bases fitting TRBD1. The germline V gene encodes CDR1 SGHDN and CDR2 FVKESK. CDR3 size: 14 residues. Trimming cost V 4 bases and J 5 bases; bases outside gene matches: 6. Here the CDR3 DNA reads TGTGCCAGCAGCCCACCCGGGACAGGGCACGAGCAGTACTTC. Translation gives CASSPPGTGHEQYF.

The rearrangement joins TRBV3-1 (or the pseudogene TRBV3-2) to TRBJ2-3; D is perhaps TRBD1 (5 bases). CDR1 and CDR2 from the germline V gene are LGHDT and YNNKEL (reference sequence). Trimming shortened V by 5 bases and J by 3 bases, and 15 bases separated the two germline ends. The CDR3 spans 15 residues. The CDR3 region is CASSDSAGGTDTQYF. The CDR3 DNA is TGTGCCAGCAGCGACAGCGCAGGTGGAACAGATACGCAGTATTTT.

This clone was seen a few times. The J gene is TRBJ1-2, the V gene TRBV2, with D possibly TRBD1 on 6 matching bases. The CDR3 runs to 14 residues. Germline V CDR1 and CDR2: SNHLY, FYNNEI. V was pared by 6 bases and J by 2 bases, with 13 bases between. The CDR3 loop is CASRENRENYGYTF. CDR3 DNA sequence: TGTGCCAGCAGGGAAAACAGGGAGAACTATGGCTACACCTTC.

This clone appeared once. The gene calls are TRBV18 and TRBJ2-1; a possible D gene is TRBD1 (6 bases). Germline V gene data show CDR1 as KGHSH and CDR2 as LQKENI. This CDR3 contains 14 residues. Trimming cost V 3 bases and J 0 bases, with 6 bases left between them. CDR3 residues: CASSPGHSYNEQFF. The CDR3 bases are TGTGCCAGCTCACCGGGACACTCCTACAATGAGCAGTTCTTC.